This T cell receptor beta chain was recorded in a study of human CD8 memory T cell subsets. The study, taken as a whole, reports: Chao1 estimates pointed to stem-like memory T cells having more diversity than precursor exhausted T cells did. T cell repertoires from the stem-like memory and precursor exhausted subsets showed minimal mutual overlap.

The authors isolated the PBMC from buffy coats of healthy donors. Per subset, duplicate vials of approximately 150,000 sorted CD8+ T cells supplied RNA. The CDR3 consists of 14 residues. Germline loops: CDR1 MNHEY, CDR2 SMNVEV (reference sequence). About this clonotype: The antigen remains unidentified.

TCR beta libraries were made by UMI-labeled 5' RACE. From the 5' RACE reads, TCRdb lists one entry per CDR3 protein and no DNA. This repertoire includes 9,500 to 12,000 distinct CDR3 sequences. The specimen sequenced was CD8+ stem-like memory T cells (TSCM and TCM) sorted from PBMCs. Subset noted: stem-like memory CD8 T cells (TSTEM), CCR7+ PD-1- TIGIT-. This TCR came from a human donor in good health. The chain combines TRBV27 with TRBJ1-2; as DNA is missing, the TRBD1 call by TCRdb cannot be tested. The CDR3 sequence: CASKMGQGAYGYTF.